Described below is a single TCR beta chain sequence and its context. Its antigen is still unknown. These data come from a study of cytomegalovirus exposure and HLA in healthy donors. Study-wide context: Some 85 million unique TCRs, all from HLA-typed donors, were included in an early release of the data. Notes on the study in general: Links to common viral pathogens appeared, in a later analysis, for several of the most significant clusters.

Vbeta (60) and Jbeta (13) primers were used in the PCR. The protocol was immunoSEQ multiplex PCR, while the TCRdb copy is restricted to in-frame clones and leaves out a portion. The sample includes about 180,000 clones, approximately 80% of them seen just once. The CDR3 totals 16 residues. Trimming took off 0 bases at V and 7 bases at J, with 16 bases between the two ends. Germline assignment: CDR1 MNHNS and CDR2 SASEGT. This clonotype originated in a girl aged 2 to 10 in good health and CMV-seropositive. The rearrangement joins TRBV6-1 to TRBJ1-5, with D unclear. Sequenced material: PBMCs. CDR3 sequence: CASSEALSAAGQPQHF. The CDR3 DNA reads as TGTGCCAGCAGTGAAGCTCTTTCAGCGGCTGGACAGCCCCAGCATTTT.